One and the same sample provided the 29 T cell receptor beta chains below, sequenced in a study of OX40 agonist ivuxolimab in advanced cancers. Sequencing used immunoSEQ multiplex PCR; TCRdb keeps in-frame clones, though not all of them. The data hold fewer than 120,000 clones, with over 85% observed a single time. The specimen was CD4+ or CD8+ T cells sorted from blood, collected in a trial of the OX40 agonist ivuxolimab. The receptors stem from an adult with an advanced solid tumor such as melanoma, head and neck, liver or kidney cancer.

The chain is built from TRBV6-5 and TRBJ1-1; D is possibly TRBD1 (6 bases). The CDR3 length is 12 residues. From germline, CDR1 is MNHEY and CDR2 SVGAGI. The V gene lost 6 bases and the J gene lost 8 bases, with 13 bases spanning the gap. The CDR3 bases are TGTGCCAGCAGAACACACGGGACAGAAGCTTTCTTT. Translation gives CASRTHGTEAFF.

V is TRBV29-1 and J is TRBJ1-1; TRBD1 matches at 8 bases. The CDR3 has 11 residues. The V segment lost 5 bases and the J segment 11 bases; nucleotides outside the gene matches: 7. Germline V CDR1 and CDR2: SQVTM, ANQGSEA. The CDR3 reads CSVSDRGWAFF. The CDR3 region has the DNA TGCAGCGTTTCTGACAGGGGATGGGCTTTCTTT.

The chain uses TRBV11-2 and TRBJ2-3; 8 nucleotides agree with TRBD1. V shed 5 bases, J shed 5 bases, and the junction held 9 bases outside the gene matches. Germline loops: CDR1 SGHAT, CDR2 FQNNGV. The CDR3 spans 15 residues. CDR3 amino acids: CASSPMGRGLDTQYF. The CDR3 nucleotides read TGTGCCAGCAGCCCAATGGGCAGGGGGCTAGATACGCAGTATTTT.

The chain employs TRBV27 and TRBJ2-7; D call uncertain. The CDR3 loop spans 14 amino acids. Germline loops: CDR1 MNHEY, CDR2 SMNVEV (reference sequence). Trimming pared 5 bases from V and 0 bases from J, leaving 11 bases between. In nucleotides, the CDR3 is TGTGCCAGCAGTGACACCGTCCTCTCCTACGAGCAGTACTTC. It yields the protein CASSDTVLSYEQYF.

The CDR3 coding sequence is TGCGCCAGCAGCTTGCGGCAGGGATCCTATGGCTACACCTTC. As protein: CASSLRQGSYGYTF. The chain is built from TRBV5-1 and TRBJ1-2, with a possible D match to TRBD1 (5 bases). V dropped 1 base and J dropped 4 bases, with 11 bases sitting between them. The CDR3 contains 14 residues. Per germline, CDR1 SGHRS and CDR2 YFSETQ.

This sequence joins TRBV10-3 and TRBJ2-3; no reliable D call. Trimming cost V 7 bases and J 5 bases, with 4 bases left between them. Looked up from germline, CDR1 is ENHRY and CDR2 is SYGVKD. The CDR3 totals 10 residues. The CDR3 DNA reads TGTGCCATCAAAGAAGATACGCAGTATTTT. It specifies CAIKEDTQYF.

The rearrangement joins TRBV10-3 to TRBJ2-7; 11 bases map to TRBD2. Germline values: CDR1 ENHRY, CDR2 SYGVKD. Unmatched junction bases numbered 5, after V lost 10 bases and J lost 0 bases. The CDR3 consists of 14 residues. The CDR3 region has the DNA TGTGCCACCAAAGGGACTAGCGGCTCCTACGAGCAGTACTTC. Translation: CATKGTSGSYEQYF.

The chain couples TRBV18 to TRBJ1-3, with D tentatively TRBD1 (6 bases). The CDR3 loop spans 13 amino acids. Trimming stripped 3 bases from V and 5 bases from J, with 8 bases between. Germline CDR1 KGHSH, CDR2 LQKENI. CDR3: CASSPDSRNTIYF. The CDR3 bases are TGTGCCAGCTCACCGGACAGCCGAAACACCATATATTTT. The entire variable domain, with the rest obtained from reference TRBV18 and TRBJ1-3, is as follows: NAGVMQNPRHLVRRRGQEARLRCSPMKGHSHVYWYRQLPEEGLKFMVYLQKENIIDESGMPKERFSAEFPKEGPSILRIQQVVRGDSAAYFCASSPDSRNTIYFGEGSWLTVV.

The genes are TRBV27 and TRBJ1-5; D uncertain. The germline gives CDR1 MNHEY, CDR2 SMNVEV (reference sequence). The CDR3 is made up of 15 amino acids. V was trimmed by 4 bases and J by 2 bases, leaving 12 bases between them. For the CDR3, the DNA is TGTGCCAGCAGTTCTATAGGGAAGGGCAATCAGCCCCAGCATTTT. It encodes CASSSIGKGNQPQHF.

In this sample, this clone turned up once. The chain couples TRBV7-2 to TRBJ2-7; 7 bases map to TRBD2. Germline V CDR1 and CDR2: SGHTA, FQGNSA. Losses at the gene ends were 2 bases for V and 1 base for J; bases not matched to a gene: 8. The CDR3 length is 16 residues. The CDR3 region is CASSLTGGLGSYEQYF. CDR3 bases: TGTGCCAGCAGCTTAACGGGGGGATTGGGATCCTACGAGCAGTACTTC. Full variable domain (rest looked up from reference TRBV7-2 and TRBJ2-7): GAGVSQSPSNKVTEKGKDVELRCDPISGHTALYWYRQSLGQGLEFLIYFQGNSAPDKSGLPSDRFSAERTGGSVSTLTIQRTQQEDSAVYLCASSLTGGLGSYEQYFGPGTRLTVT.

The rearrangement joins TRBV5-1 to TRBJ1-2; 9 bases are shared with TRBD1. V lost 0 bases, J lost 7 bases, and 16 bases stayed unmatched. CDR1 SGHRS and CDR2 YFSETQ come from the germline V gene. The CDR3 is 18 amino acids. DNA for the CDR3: TGCGCCAGCAGCTTGGATTCCGGACAGGGGACAGAAACAGTTGGCTACACCTTC. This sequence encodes CASSLDSGQGTETVGYTF.

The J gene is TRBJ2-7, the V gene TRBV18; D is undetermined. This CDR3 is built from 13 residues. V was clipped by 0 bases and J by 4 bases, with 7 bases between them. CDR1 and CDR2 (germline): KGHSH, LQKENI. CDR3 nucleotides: TGTGCCAGCTCACCACCCCCAGGTTACGAGCAGTACTTC. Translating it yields CASSPPPGYEQYF. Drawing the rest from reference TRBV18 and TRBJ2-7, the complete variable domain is NAGVMQNPRHLVRRRGQEARLRCSPMKGHSHVYWYRQLPEEGLKFMVYLQKENIIDESGMPKERFSAEFPKEGPSILRIQQVVRGDSAAYFCASSPPPGYEQYFGPGTRLTVT.

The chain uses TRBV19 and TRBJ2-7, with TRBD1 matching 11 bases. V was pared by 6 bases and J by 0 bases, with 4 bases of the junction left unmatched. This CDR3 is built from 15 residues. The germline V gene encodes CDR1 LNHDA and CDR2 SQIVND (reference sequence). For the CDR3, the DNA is TGTGCCAGTAGCCCCGGACAGGGGGCCTCCTACGAGCAGTACTTC. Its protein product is CASSPGQGASYEQYF.

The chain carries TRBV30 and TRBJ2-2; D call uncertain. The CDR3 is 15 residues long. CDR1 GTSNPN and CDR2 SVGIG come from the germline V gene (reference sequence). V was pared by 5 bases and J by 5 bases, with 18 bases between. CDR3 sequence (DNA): TGTGCCTGGTCGTTAGCCGGGTTGGGGACCGGGGAGCTGTTTTTT. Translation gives CAWSLAGLGTGELFF.

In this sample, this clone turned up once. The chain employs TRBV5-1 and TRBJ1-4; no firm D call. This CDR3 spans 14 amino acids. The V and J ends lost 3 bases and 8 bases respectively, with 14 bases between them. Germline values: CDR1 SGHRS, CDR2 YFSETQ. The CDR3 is CASSYGRGGEKLFF. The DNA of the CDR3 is TGCGCCAGCAGCTACGGACGGGGAGGGGAAAAACTGTTTTTT.

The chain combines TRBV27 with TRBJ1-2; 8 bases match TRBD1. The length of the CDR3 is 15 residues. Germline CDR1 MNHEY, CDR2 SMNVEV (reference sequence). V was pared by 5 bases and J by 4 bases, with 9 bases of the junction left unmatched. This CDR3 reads CASSNDRGRLYGYTF. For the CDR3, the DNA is TGTGCCAGCAGTAACGACAGGGGAAGACTCTATGGCTACACCTTC.

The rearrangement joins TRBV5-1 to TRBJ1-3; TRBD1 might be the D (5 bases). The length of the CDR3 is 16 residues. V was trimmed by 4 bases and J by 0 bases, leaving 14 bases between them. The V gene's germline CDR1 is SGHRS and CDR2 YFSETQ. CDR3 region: CASSRTDTLSGNTIYF. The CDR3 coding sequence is TGCGCCAGCAGCCGTACGGACACCCTCTCTGGAAACACCATATATTTT.

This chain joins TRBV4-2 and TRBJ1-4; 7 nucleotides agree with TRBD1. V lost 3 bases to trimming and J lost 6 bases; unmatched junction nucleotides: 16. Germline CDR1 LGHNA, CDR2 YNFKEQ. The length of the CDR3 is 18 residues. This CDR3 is CASSHRTGGGQHDEKLFF. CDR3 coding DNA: TGTGCCAGCAGCCATCGGACAGGTGGGGGCCAGCATGATGAAAAACTGTTTTTT.

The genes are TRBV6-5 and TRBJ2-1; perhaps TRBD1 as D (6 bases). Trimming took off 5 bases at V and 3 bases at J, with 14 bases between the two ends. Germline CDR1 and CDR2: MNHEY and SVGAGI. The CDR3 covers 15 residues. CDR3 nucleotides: TGTGCCAGCAGTCACGGGACAAATAACTACAATGAGCAGTTCTTC. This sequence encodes CASSHGTNNYNEQFF.

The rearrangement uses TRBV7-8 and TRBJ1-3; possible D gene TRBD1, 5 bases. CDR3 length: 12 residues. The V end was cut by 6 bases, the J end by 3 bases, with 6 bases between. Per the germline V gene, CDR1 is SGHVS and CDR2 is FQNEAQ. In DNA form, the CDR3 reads TGTGCCAGCAGGGACATTGGAAACACCATATATTTT. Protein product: CASRDIGNTIYF.

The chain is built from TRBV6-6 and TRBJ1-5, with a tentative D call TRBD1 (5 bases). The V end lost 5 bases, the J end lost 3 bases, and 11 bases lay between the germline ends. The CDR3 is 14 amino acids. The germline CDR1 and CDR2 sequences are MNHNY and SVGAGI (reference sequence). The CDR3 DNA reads TGTGCCAGCAGTCCCTCAGGGATCAATCAGCCCCAGCATTTT. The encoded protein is CASSPSGINQPQHF.

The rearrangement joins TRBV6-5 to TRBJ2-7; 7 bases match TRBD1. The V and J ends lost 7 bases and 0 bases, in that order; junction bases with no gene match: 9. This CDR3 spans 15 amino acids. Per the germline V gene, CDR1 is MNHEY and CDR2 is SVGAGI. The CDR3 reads CASIGRDSGSYEQYF. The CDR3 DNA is TGTGCCAGCATAGGCCGGGACAGTGGCTCCTACGAGCAGTACTTC.

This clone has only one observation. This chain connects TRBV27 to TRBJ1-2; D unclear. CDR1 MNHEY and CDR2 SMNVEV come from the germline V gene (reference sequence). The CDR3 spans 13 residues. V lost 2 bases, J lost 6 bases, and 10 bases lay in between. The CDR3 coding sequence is TGTGCCAGCAGTTTAGGGCGCTTTGATGGCTACACCTTC. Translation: CASSLGRFDGYTF.

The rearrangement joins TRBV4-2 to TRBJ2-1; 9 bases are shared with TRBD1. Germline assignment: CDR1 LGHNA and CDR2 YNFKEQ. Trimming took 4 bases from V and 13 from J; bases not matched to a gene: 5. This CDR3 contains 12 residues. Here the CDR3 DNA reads TGTGCCAGCAGCCTAGAGACAGGGGGACAGTTCTTC. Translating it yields CASSLETGGQFF.

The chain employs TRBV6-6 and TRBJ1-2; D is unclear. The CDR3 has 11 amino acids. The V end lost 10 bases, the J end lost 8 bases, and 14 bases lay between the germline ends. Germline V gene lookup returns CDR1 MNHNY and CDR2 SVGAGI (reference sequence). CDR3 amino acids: CATRPLKGYTF. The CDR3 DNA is TGTGCCACGAGGCCTTTGAAAGGCTACACCTTC.

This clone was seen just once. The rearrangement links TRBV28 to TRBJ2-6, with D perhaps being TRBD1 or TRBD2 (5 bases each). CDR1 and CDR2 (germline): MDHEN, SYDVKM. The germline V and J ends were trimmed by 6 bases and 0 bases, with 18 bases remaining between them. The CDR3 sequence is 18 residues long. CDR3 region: CASRYAGAMTSGANVLTF. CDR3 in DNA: TGTGCCAGCAGATATGCCGGGGCCATGACCTCTGGGGCCAACGTCCTGACTTTC. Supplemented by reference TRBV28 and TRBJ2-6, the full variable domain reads DVKVTQSSRYLVKRTGEKVFLECVQDMDHENMFWYRQDPGLGLRLIYFSYDVKMKEKGDIPEGYSVSREKKERFSLILESASTNQTSMYLCASRYAGAMTSGANVLTFGAGSRLTVL.

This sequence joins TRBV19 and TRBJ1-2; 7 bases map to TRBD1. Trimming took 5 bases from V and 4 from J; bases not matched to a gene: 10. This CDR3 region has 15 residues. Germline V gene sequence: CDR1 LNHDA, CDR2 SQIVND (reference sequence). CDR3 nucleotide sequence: TGTGCCAGTAGTCCGTCCCGGGACAGTCCCTATGGCTACACCTTC. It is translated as CASSPSRDSPYGYTF.

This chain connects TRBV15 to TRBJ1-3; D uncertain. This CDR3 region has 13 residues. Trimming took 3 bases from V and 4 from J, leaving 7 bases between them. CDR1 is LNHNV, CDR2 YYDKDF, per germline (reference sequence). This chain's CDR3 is CATSRVRGNTIYF. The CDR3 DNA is TGTGCCACCAGCAGGGTCAGAGGAAACACCATATATTTT.

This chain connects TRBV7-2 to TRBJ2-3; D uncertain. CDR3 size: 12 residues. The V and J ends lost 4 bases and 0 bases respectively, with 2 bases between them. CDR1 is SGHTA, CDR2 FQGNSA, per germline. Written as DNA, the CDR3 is TGTGCCAGCAGCTCGAGCACAGATACGCAGTATTTT. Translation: CASSSSTDTQYF.